Below, 20 T cell receptor beta chains from the same sample are listed, as sequenced in a study of identifying expanded T cells in peripheral blood. Sequenced by immunoSEQ multiplex PCR; TCRdb stores in-frame clones only, minus some. The sample yields about 58,000 clones, more than 70% seen once. The sequenced material came from blood. Receptors were obtained from a person aged 18-70 years in good health.

The V and J genes are TRBV7-3 and TRBJ2-5; maybe TRBD2 (5 bases). The CDR3 totals 16 residues. Trimming shortened V by 0 bases and J by 4 bases, and 15 bases separated the two germline ends. Per the germline V gene, CDR1 is SGHTA and CDR2 is FQGTGA. Here the CDR3 reads CASSLTWQPEGETQYF. The CDR3 DNA reads TGTGCCAGCAGCTTAACGTGGCAGCCTGAGGGAGAGACCCAGTACTTC.

V and J are TRBV9 and TRBJ2-1; D remains unclear. Germline CDR1 SGDLS, CDR2 YYNGEE. The CDR3 has 13 amino acids. V was trimmed by 4 bases and J by 3 bases, leaving 8 bases between them. CDR3 DNA sequence: TGTGCCAGCAGCCCTTCGGACTACAATGAGCAGTTCTTC. Its translation: CASSPSDYNEQFF.

The chain joins TRBV28 to TRBJ1-1, with D hard to call. The CDR3 loop spans 12 amino acids. The V end lost 2 bases, the J end lost 4 bases, and 5 bases lay between the germline ends. Germline CDR1 is MDHEN and CDR2 is SYDVKM. The CDR3 loop is CASSLPGTEAFF. The CDR3 DNA follows: TGTGCCAGCAGTTTACCCGGCACTGAAGCTTTCTTT.

This clone is a singleton in its sample. The rearrangement joins TRBV19 to TRBJ2-5, with a possible D match to TRBD2 (5 bases). Germline assignment: CDR1 LNHDA and CDR2 SQIVND (reference sequence). This CDR3 has 13 amino acids. V was clipped by 8 bases and J by 7 bases, with 17 bases between them. CDR3 DNA sequence: TGTGCCAGTTCCACCCCCCCGAGCGGGACCCAGTACTTC. Translating gives CASSTPPSGTQYF.

The rearrangement uses TRBV6-5 and TRBJ1-4; D might be TRBD1 (5 bases). CDR1 and CDR2 (germline): MNHEY, SVGAGI. The CDR3 totals 14 residues. The V end was cut by 2 bases, the J end by 1 base, with 5 bases between. In nucleotides, the CDR3 is TGTGCCAGCAGTTACGACAGAACTAATGAAAAACTGTTTTTT. It yields the protein CASSYDRTNEKLFF.

This sequence joins TRBV5-4 and TRBJ2-3, with D tentatively TRBD1 (5 bases). V lost 4 bases to trimming and J lost 1 base, with 10 bases between them. The germline gives CDR1 SGHNT, CDR2 YYREEE (reference sequence). The CDR3 has 14 residues. CDR3 residues: CASSRKQGTDTQYF. The CDR3 nucleotides are TGTGCCAGCAGCCGAAAACAGGGCACAGATACGCAGTATTTT.

This clone appeared a single time. The chain recombines TRBV19 with TRBJ2-5; 9 nucleotides line up with TRBD2. CDR1 LNHDA and CDR2 SQIVND come from the germline V gene (reference sequence). V lost 1 base to trimming and J lost 4 bases; unmatched junction nucleotides: 7. The CDR3 is 16 amino acids. This CDR3 is CASSIVSGSGGETQYF. The DNA for the CDR3 is TGTGCCAGTAGTATAGTTAGCGGGAGTGGAGGAGAGACCCAGTACTTC.

The chain links TRBV7-8 to TRBJ2-3; the D is unclear. Germline assignment: CDR1 SGHVS and CDR2 FQNEAQ. Trimming removed 6 bases at V and 0 bases at J, with 4 bases between. The CDR3 extends over 12 amino acids. The chain's CDR3 is CASSPSTDTQYF. The CDR3 region has the DNA TGTGCCAGCAGTCCGAGCACAGATACGCAGTATTTT.

This clone appeared a single time. The V and J genes are TRBV6-5 and TRBJ2-7, with D perhaps TRBD1 (6 bases). Germline V lookup: CDR1 MNHEY, CDR2 SVGAGI. The V and J ends lost 6 bases and 0 bases respectively, with 12 bases between them. The CDR3 length is 14 residues. The CDR3 protein is CASSRGGSSYEQYF. For the CDR3, the DNA is TGTGCCAGCAGCAGAGGGGGATCCTCCTACGAGCAGTACTTC.

The chain has TRBV7-8 and TRBJ1-1; no reliable D call. Germline V gives CDR1 SGHVS, CDR2 FQNEAQ. The CDR3 sequence is 14 residues long. With 2 bases removed from V and 0 bases from J, the gap between germline ends came to 7 bases. This CDR3 reads CASSLISLNTEAFF. Written as DNA, the CDR3 is TGTGCCAGCAGCTTAATAAGCTTGAACACTGAAGCTTTCTTT.

The chain uses TRBV10-3 and TRBJ2-7; 8 bases align to TRBD1. Trimming at V came to 4 bases and at J to 4 bases, leaving 9 bases not matched to a gene. This CDR3 contains 15 residues. Per germline, CDR1 ENHRY and CDR2 SYGVKD. CDR3 sequence: CAISGKSGGAYEQYF. CDR3 coding DNA: TGTGCCATCAGTGGAAAATCAGGGGGCGCGTACGAGCAGTACTTC.

This rearrangement joins TRBV18 to TRBJ1-2; possible D gene TRBD1, 5 bases. V was shortened by 0 bases and J by 4 bases, with 9 bases between the two germline ends. In germline, CDR1 is KGHSH, CDR2 LQKENI. The CDR3 is 14 amino acids. The CDR3 region has the DNA TGTGCCAGCTCACCACCGACAGTCCTCTATGGCTACACCTTC. Residues: CASSPPTVLYGYTF. Variable domain in full (rest from reference TRBV18 and TRBJ1-2): NAGVMQNPRHLVRRRGQEARLRCSPMKGHSHVYWYRQLPEEGLKFMVYLQKENIIDESGMPKERFSAEFPKEGPSILRIQQVVRGDSAAYFCASSPPTVLYGYTFGSGTRLTVV.

The chain is built from TRBV10-1 and TRBJ2-7; 10 nucleotides line up with TRBD1. The CDR3 extends over 17 amino acids. V lost 4 bases to trimming and J lost 4 bases; unmatched junction nucleotides: 13. In germline, CDR1 is WNHNN, CDR2 SYGVQD (reference sequence). The CDR3 protein is CASSARPGTGDWYEQYF. The CDR3 DNA reads TGCGCCAGCAGTGCCCGGCCCGGGACAGGGGATTGGTACGAGCAGTACTTC.

Points on this clone: Germline and junction disagree at one end, which may indicate a read error. The chain recombines TRBV6-1 with TRBJ2-1, with D unclear. Germline V gene lookup returns CDR1 MNHNS and CDR2 SASEGT. CDR3 length: 13 amino acids. The chain's CDR3 is CARYEPSHNEQFF. CDR3 DNA: TGTGCCAGGTATGAACCCTCCCACAATGAGCAGTTCTTC.

V and J are TRBV9 and TRBJ1-2; D gene ambiguous. The germline V and J ends were trimmed by 7 bases and 2 bases, with 6 bases remaining between them. The CDR3 spans 11 residues. The germline CDR1 and CDR2 sequences are SGDLS and YYNGEE. CDR3 in DNA: TGTGCCAGCTACGGGAACTATGGCTACACCTTC. Residues: CASYGNYGYTF.

On this clone: A read error may account for a junction end that differs from germline. The chain is built from TRBV7-9 and TRBJ2-1; D call uncertain. CDR3 length: 12 residues. From germline, CDR1 is SEHNR and CDR2 FQNEAQ (reference sequence). As DNA, the CDR3 is TGTGCCAGCAGCTTATCTTCGATAGTGTCCGTCTTC. Its translation is CASSLSSIVSVF.

The genes are TRBV9 and TRBJ2-3; D call uncertain. Between the trimmed V and J ends, which lost 4 bases and 2 bases, there was a span of 5 bases. The CDR3 runs 12 residues. Germline-derived CDR1 and CDR2 are SGDLS and YYNGEE. CDR3 loop: CASSPYTDTQYF. In DNA, the CDR3 is TGTGCCAGCAGCCCCTACACAGATACGCAGTATTTT.

The rearrangement uses TRBV4-2 and TRBJ2-7; D may correspond to TRBD1 or TRBD2 (6 bases each). This CDR3 has 15 amino acids. Per germline, CDR1 LGHNA and CDR2 YNFKEQ. Trimming took 0 bases from V and 4 from J, leaving 13 bases between them. CDR3 loop: CASSQDRGGRYEQYF. CDR3 sequence (DNA): TGTGCCAGCAGCCAAGATAGAGGGGGGAGGTACGAGCAGTACTTC.

The rearrangement joins TRBV4-1 to TRBJ2-7, with TRBD2 matching 8 bases. The length of the CDR3 is 16 residues. Per the germline V gene, CDR1 is MGHRA and CDR2 is YSYEKL. J was trimmed by 3 bases and V by 0 bases; bases with no gene match: 7. The CDR3 loop is CASSQEGPSGFYEQYF. CDR3 bases: TGCGCCAGCAGCCAAGAAGGCCCTAGCGGGTTCTACGAGCAGTACTTC.

V gene TRBV9 combines with J gene TRBJ2-1; D is possibly TRBD2 (6 bases). Germline CDR1 and CDR2: SGDLS and YYNGEE. The CDR3 covers 15 residues. The V end lost 0 bases, the J end lost 2 bases, and 9 bases lay between the germline ends. Here the CDR3 DNA reads TGTGCCAGCAGCGTAGTAAGCGGGCCCTACAATGAGCAGTTCTTC. It codes for CASSVVSGPYNEQFF.